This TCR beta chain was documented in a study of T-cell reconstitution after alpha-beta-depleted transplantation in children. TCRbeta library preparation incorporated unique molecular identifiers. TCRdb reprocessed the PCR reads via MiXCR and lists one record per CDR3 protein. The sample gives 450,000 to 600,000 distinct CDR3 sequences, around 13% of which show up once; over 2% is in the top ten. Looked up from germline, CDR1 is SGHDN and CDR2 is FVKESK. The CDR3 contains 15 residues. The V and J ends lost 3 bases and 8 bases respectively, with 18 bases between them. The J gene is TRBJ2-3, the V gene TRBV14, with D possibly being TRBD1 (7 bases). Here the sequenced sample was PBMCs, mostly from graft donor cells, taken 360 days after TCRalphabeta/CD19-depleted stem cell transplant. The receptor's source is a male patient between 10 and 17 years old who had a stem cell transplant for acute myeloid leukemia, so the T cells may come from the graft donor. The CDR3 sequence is CASSHRQGGGGTQYF. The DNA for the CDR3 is TGTGCCAGCAGCCACAGACAGGGAGGTGGCGGTACGCAGTATTTT.